Each of the 15 T cell receptor beta chains below was sequenced from the same sample in a study of T cell responses to AZD1222 COVID-19 vaccine. The repertoire was sequenced with immunoSEQ multiplex PCR; TCRdb's copy has only in-frame clones and lacks some. The sample carries 150,000 to 200,000 clones, around 92% recorded once. The sequenced sample was peripheral blood, obtained on day 0 of AZD1222 vaccination. The receptors shown here come from an adult in good health.

The chain couples TRBV29-1 to TRBJ2-7, with TRBD2 matching over 9 bases. Germline V CDR1 and CDR2: SQVTM, ANQGSEA. Trimming removed 4 bases from V and 7 bases from J; junction bases left unmatched: 8. This CDR3 is built from 13 residues. The CDR3 sequence: CSVGSSGRGEQYF. The CDR3 region has the DNA TGCAGCGTTGGTAGTAGCGGGAGAGGGGAGCAGTACTTC.

The rearrangement joins TRBV24-1 to TRBJ2-3, with 7 bases lining up with TRBD1. Germline loops: CDR1 KGHDR, CDR2 SFDVKD. Germline trimming cut 3 bases from V and 9 bases from J; bases unmatched to any gene: 5. The CDR3 is made up of 13 amino acids. This CDR3 reads CATSDPTGDTQYF. DNA for the CDR3: TGTGCCACCAGTGATCCTACAGGGGACACGCAGTATTTT.

The V call is TRBV19, the J call TRBJ1-1; D gene uncertain. This CDR3 comprises 14 residues. V dropped 3 bases and J dropped 0 bases, with 8 bases sitting between them. Germline V gene data show CDR1 as LNHDA and CDR2 as SQIVND (reference sequence). In nucleotides, the CDR3 is TGTGCCAGTAGTATCGGCCGGTTGAACACTGAAGCTTTCTTT. This sequence encodes CASSIGRLNTEAFF.

The chain carries TRBV6-1 and TRBJ2-4; unclear D gene. Germline V gene sequence: CDR1 MNHNS, CDR2 SASEGT. This CDR3 is 14 amino acids long. The germline V and J ends were trimmed by 2 bases and 9 bases, with 14 bases remaining between them. The CDR3 reads CASSESLGWTIQYF. The CDR3 bases are TGTGCCAGCAGTGAAAGTTTGGGGTGGACCATTCAGTACTTC.

The CDR3: CASSPRTKGYGYTF. CDR3 sequence (DNA): TGCGCCAGCAGCCCACGGACCAAGGGGTATGGCTACACCTTC. The V gene is TRBV5-1, the J gene TRBJ1-2; a possible D gene is TRBD1 (5 bases). This CDR3 region has 14 residues. Germline V gene sequence: CDR1 SGHRS, CDR2 YFSETQ. V shed 4 bases and J shed 5 bases, with 15 bases lying between them.

The CDR3 nucleotides are TGTGCCAGCAGCTTTGGGGGTTTGCAGCCCCAGCATTTT. It translates to CASSFGGLQPQHF. The genes are TRBV5-4 and TRBJ1-5, with D tentatively TRBD1 (5 bases). V lost 2 bases and J 7 bases, leaving 10 bases between the germline ends. Germline V gene sequence: CDR1 SGHNT, CDR2 YYREEE (reference sequence). The CDR3 has 13 residues.

This clone was found once. The V gene is TRBV10-3, the J gene TRBJ2-1, with D possibly being TRBD2 (5 bases). The CDR3 covers 14 residues. V lost 10 bases, J lost 2 bases, and 15 bases lay in between. From germline, CDR1 is ENHRY and CDR2 SYGVKD. This CDR3 reads CATTPSGTYNEQFF. In nucleotides, the CDR3 is TGTGCCACCACCCCAAGCGGAACCTACAATGAGCAGTTCTTC.

The chain combines TRBV28 with TRBJ1-5; a possible D gene is TRBD1 (5 bases). The V and J ends lost 3 bases and 3 bases respectively, with 12 bases between them. The CDR3 has 15 amino acids. Germline CDR1 and CDR2: MDHEN and SYDVKM. The DNA for the CDR3 is TGTGCCAGCAGTTTTGAGAAAGGGGTCAATCAGCCCCAGCATTTT. This translates into CASSFEKGVNQPQHF.

The chain has TRBV6-5 and TRBJ1-3; D call uncertain. There are 13 residues in the CDR3. From germline, CDR1 is MNHEY and CDR2 SVGAGI. Trimming took off 6 bases at V and 0 bases at J, with 6 bases between the two ends. For the CDR3, the DNA is TGTGCCAGCAGGCTACGCTCTGGAAACACCATATATTTT. Its protein is CASRLRSGNTIYF.

This sequence joins TRBV4-2 and TRBJ2-3, with 8 bases matching TRBD1. Germline V gene data show CDR1 as LGHNA and CDR2 as YNFKEQ. V dropped 0 bases and J dropped 6; count of bases not matched to a gene: 14. CDR3 length equals 18 residues. The CDR3 sequence is CASSQDGDRTGISDTQYF. In nucleotides, the CDR3 is TGTGCCAGCAGCCAAGATGGGGACAGGACAGGGATATCGGATACGCAGTATTTT.

This clone was observed a handful of times. This chain's CDR3 is CASSFRRMRGIDSPLHF. CDR3 coding DNA: TGTGCCAGCAGCTTTAGGAGAATGAGGGGGATAGATTCACCCCTCCACTTT. J is TRBJ1-6 and V is TRBV7-2; D perhaps matches TRBD1 (6 bases). The germline V and J ends were trimmed by 3 bases and 8 bases, with 20 bases remaining between them. There are 17 residues in the CDR3. Germline assignment: CDR1 SGHTA and CDR2 FQGNSA.

Only a few counts were recorded for this clone. J is TRBJ2-7 and V is TRBV12-3 or TRBV12-4; D is unresolved. Trimming shortened V by 1 base and J by 6 bases, and 7 bases separated the two germline ends. The CDR3 runs to 12 residues. DNA of the CDR3: TGTGCCAGCAGTTTAGTGGCCCGCGAGCAGTACTTC. As protein: CASSLVAREQYF.

The chain carries TRBV21-1 and TRBJ1-5. TRBV21-1 is classified as a pseudogene. The CDR3 loop spans 19 amino acids. The chain's CDR3 is CASSKIVGLPSYSNQPQHF. The CDR3 nucleotides are TGTGCCAGCAGCAAAATCGTTGGACTCCCCTCTTATAGCAATCAGCCCCAGCATTTT.

This clone was detected only once. The chain joins TRBV10-3 to TRBJ2-7; TRBD1 matches 9 bases. The CDR3 is 13 residues long. Trimming took 10 bases from V and 2 from J; bases not matched to a gene: 6. The germline V gene has CDR1 ENHRY and CDR2 SYGVKD. CDR3: CATGGQGTYEQYF. DNA of the CDR3: TGTGCCACCGGAGGACAGGGGACCTACGAGCAGTACTTC.

V gene TRBV28 combines with J gene TRBJ2-7, with D unresolved. The V gene lost 7 bases and the J gene lost 1 base, with 11 bases spanning the gap. CDR1 MDHEN and CDR2 SYDVKM come from the germline V gene. The CDR3 contains 13 residues. CDR3 in amino acids: CASTLSGSYEQYF. The CDR3 DNA reads TGTGCCAGCACCCTTTCGGGTTCCTACGAGCAGTACTTC. Supplemented by reference TRBV28 and TRBJ2-7, the full variable domain reads DVKVTQSSRYLVKRTGEKVFLECVQDMDHENMFWYRQDPGLGLRLIYFSYDVKMKEKGDIPEGYSVSREKKERFSLILESASTNQTSMYLCASTLSGSYEQYFGPGTRLTVT.